This TCR beta chain was sequenced in a study of cytotoxic CD8 clonotypes in ibrutinib-treated CLL. Study-wide context: Within the patient group, eleven to twelve were relapsed/refractory and about 15 treatment-naive, and about 18 were IGHV unmutated. After median around six years, around 15 stayed in remission, about 12 progressed; responses roughly 25 partial, 2 complete.

A remark on this clone: The antigen is not known.

Broader study findings: Contraction or stability on treatment was seen for public clonotypes, which were uncommon.

Germline loops: CDR1 MNHEY, CDR2 SMNVEV (reference sequence). The CDR3 has 13 amino acids. V dropped 6 bases and J dropped 4; count of bases not matched to a gene: 4. With sequencing, the targeted depth ranged from 1 in 200,000 to 1 in 1 million T cells. Measured with immunoSEQ multiplex PCR; TCRdb has only the in-frame clones, and not every one. Altogether approximately 200,000 clones are present, around 70% being singletons, with the ten largest covering 13%. This TCR came from a human donor with chronic lymphocytic leukemia. Sequencing was performed on PBMCs, taken after 24 months of ibrutinib treatment. The chain carries TRBV27 and TRBJ2-5; 8 nucleotides match TRBD2. This CDR3 is CASRVAGGETQYF. The CDR3 DNA is TGTGCCAGCAGAGTGGCGGGAGGAGAGACCCAGTACTTC.